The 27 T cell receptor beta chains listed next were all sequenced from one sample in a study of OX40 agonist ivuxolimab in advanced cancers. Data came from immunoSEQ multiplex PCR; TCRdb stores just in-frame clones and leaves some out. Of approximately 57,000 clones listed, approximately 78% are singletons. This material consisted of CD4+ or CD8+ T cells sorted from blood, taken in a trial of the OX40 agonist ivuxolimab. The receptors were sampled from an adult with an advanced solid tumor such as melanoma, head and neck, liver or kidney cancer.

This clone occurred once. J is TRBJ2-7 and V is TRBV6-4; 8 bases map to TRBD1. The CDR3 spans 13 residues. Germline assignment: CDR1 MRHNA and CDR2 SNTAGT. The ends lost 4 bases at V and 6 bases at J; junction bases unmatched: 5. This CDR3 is CASSADRGAEQYF. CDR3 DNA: TGTGCCAGCAGTGCTGACAGGGGTGCCGAGCAGTACTTC.

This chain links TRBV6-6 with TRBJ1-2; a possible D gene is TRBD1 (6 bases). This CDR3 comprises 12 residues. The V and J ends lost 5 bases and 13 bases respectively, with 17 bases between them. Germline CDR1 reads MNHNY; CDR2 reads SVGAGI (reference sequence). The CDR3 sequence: CASSPRDTPGTF. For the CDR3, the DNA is TGTGCCAGCAGTCCCCGGGACACCCCGGGCACCTTC.

The CDR3 sequence is CASSVNPKTGGTDEQYF. The CDR3, as DNA: TGTGCCAGCAGCGTCAACCCTAAGACAGGGGGCACTGACGAGCAGTACTTC. This sequence joins TRBV9 and TRBJ2-7; the match to TRBD1 covers 10 bases. The CDR3 length is 17 residues. The J segment lost 5 bases and the V segment lost 2 bases, leaving 13 bases of the junction unmatched. CDR1 and CDR2 from the germline V gene are SGDLS and YYNGEE.

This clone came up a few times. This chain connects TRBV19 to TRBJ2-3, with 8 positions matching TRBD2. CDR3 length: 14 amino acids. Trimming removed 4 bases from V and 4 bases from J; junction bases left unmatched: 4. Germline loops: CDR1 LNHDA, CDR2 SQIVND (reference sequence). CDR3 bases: TGTGCCAGTAGTAGGCGACTAGCGTCAGATACGCAGTATTTT. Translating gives CASSRRLASDTQYF.

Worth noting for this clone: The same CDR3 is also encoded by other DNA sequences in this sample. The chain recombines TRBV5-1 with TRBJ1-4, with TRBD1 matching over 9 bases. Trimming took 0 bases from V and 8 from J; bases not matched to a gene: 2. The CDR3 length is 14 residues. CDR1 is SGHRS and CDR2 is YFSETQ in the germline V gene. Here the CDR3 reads CASSLGTGDEKLFF. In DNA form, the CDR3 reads TGCGCCAGCAGCTTGGGGACAGGGGACGAAAAACTGTTTTTT.

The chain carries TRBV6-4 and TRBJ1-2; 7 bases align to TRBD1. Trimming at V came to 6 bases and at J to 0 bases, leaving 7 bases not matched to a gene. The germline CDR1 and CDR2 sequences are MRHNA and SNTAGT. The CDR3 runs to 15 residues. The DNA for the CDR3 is TGTGCCAGCAGGGGACAGCCCCAAGCTAACTATGGCTACACCTTC. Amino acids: CASRGQPQANYGYTF.

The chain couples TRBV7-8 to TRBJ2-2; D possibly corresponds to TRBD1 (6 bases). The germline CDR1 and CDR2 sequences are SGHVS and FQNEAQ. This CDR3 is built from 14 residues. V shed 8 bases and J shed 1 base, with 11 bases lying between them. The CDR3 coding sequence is TGTGCCAGCGGGGACACAGAGAACACCGGGGAGCTGTTTTTT. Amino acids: CASGDTENTGELFF.

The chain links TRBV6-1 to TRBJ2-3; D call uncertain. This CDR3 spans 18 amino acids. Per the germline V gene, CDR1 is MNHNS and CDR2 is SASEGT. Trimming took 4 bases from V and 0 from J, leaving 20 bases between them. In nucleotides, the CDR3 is TGTGCCAGCAGTGGGTTTGAACGGCAACACTCTAGCACAGATACGCAGTATTTT. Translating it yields CASSGFERQHSSTDTQYF.

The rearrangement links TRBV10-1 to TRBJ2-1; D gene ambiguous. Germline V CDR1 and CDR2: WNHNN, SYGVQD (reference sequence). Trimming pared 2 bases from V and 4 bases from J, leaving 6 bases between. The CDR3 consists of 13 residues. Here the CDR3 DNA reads TGCGCCAGCAGTGAGGTTGGATACAATGAGCAGTTCTTC. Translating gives CASSEVGYNEQFF.

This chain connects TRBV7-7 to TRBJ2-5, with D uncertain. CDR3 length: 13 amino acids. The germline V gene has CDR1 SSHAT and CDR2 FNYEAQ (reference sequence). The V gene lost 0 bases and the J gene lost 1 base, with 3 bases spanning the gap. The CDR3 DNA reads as TGTGCCAGCAGCTTAGCACTCCAAGAGACCCAGTACTTC. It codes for CASSLALQETQYF.

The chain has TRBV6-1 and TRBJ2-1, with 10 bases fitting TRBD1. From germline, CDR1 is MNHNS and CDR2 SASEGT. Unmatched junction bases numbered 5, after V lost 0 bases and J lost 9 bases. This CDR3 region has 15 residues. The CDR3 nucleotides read TGTGCCAGCAGTGAAGCAGGGACAGGGGTGGGTGAGCAGTTCTTC. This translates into CASSEAGTGVGEQFF.

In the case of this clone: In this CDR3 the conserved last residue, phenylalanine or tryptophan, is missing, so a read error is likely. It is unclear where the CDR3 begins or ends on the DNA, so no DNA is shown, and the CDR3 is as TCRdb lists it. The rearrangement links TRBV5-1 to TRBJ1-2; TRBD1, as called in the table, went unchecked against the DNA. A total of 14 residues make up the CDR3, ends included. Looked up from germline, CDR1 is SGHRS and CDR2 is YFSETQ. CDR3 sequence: CASSLGGQATGNTL.

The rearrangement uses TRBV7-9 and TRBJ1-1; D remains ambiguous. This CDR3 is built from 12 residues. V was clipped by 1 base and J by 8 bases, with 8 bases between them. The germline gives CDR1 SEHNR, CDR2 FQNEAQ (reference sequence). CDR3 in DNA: TGTGCCAGCAGCTTAGTGCCGACAGAAGCTTTCTTT. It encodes CASSLVPTEAFF.

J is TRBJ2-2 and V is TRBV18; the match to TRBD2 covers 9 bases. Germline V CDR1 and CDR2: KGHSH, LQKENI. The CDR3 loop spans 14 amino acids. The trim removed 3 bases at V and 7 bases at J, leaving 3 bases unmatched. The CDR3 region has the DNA TGTGCCAGCTCACCGCGGGGGGGCGACGGGGAGCTGTTTTTT. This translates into CASSPRGGDGELFF.

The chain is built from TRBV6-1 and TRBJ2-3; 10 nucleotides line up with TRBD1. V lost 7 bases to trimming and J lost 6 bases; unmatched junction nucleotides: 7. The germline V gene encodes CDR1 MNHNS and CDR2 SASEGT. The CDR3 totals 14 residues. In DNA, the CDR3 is TGTGCCAGCACGGACAGGGGGGCGGGGGATACGCAGTATTTT. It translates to CASTDRGAGDTQYF.

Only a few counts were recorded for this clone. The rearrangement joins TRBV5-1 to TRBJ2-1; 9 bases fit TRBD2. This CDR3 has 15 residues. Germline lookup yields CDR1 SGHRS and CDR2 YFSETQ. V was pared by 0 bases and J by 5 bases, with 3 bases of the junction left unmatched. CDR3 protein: CASSLGGGANNEQFF. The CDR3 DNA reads TGCGCCAGCAGCTTGGGCGGGGGGGCGAACAATGAGCAGTTCTTC.

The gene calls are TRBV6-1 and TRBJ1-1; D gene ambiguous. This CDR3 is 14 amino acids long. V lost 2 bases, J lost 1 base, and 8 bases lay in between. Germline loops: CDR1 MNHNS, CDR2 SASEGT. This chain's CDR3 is CASSETHKNTEAFF. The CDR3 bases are TGTGCCAGCAGTGAAACACATAAGAACACTGAAGCTTTCTTT.

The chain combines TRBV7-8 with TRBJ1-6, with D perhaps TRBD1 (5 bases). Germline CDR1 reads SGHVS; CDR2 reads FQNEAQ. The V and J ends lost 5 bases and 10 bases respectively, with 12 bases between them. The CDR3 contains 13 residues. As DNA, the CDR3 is TGTGCCAGCAGCCCGGGGGGAAACTCACCCCTCCACTTT. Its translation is CASSPGGNSPLHF.

DNA for the CDR3: TGTGCCACCGAGGGGGGTAGCACAGATACGCAGTATTTT. It translates to CATEGGSTDTQYF. The chain employs TRBV11-3 and TRBJ2-3; TRBD1 or TRBD2 may be the D gene (6 bases each). In germline, CDR1 is SGHNT, CDR2 YENEEA. Deletions cut 10 bases from V and 0 bases from J, with 11 bases between. This CDR3 has 13 amino acids.

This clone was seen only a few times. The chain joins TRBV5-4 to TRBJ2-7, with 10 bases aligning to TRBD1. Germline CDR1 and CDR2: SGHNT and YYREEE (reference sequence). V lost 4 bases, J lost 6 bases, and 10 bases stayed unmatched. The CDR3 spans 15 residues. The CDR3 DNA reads TGTGCCAGCAGCACGCTGACAGGGGGCGTGTCCGAGCAGTACTTC. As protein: CASSTLTGGVSEQYF.

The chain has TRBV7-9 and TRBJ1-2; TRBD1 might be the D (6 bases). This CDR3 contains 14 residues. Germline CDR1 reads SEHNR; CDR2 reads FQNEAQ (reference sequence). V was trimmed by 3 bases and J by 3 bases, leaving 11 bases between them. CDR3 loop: CASSFPGGHYGYTF. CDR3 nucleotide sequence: TGTGCCAGCAGCTTCCCTGGGGGGCACTATGGCTACACCTTC.

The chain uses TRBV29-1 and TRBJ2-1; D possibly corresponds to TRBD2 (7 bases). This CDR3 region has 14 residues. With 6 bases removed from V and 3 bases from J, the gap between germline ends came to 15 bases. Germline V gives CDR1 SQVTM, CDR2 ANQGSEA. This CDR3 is CSVEGGTDYNEQFF. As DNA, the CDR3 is TGCAGCGTCGAGGGGGGGACGGACTACAATGAGCAGTTCTTC.

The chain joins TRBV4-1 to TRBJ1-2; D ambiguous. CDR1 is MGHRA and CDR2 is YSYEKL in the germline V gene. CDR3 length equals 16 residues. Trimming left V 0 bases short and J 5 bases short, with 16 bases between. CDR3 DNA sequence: TGCGCCAGCAGCCAAGAGGCGGCCAGCGTAACTTATGGCTACACCTTC. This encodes CASSQEAASVTYGYTF.

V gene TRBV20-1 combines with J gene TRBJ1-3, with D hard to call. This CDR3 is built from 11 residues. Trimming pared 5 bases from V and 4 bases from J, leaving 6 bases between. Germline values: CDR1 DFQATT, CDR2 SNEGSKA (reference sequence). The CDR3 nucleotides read TGCAGTGCTCCCTTGGGAAACACCATATATTTT. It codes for CSAPLGNTIYF.

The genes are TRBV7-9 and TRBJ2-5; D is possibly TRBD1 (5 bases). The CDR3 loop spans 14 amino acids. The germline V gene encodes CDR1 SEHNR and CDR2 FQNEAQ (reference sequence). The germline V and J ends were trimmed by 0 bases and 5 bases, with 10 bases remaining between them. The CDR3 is CASSLAQGLETQYF. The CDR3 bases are TGTGCCAGCAGCTTAGCGCAGGGTTTGGAGACCCAGTACTTC.

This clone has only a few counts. CDR3 sequence: CASSEVQENGYTF. The CDR3 coding sequence is TGCGCCAGCAGTGAGGTCCAAGAGAATGGCTACACCTTC. The chain has TRBV10-1 and TRBJ1-2; D uncertain. With 2 bases removed from V and 6 bases from J, the gap between germline ends came to 10 bases. The CDR3 length is 13 residues. In germline, CDR1 is WNHNN, CDR2 SYGVQD (reference sequence).

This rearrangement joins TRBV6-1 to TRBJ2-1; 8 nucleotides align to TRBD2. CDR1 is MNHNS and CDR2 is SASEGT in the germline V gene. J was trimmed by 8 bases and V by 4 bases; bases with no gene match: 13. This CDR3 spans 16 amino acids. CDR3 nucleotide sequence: TGTGCCAGCAGTGTACTAGGACTAGCAGACGGCCATGAGCAGTTCTTC. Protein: CASSVLGLADGHEQFF.